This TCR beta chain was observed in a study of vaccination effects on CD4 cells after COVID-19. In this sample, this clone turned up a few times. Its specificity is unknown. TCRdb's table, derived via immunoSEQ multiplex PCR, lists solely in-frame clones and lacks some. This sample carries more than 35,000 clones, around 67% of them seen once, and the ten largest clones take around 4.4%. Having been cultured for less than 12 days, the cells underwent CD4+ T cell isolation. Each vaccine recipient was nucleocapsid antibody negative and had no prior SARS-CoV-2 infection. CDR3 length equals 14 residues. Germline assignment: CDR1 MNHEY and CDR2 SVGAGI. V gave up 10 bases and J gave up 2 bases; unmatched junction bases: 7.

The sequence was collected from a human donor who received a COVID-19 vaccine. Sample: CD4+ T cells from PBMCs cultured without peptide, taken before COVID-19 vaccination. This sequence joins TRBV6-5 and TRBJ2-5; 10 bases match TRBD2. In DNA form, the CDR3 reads TGTGCCACCAAAAGCGGGGGGGCACAAGAGACCCAGTACTTC. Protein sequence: CATKSGGAQETQYF.